The 21 T cell receptor beta chains below were found in one sample sequenced in a study of CD8 T cells in Susac syndrome. With random hexamers, reverse transcription was performed on roughly 0.5 to 1 ug of RNA. TCRdb re-derived calls from the immunoSEQ multiplex PCR reads in MiXCR, one entry per CDR3 protein. The sample records over 150,000 distinct CDR3 sequences, approximately 93% being singletons. Material for sequencing was CD4+ T cells from PBMCs. The receptors come from a human donor with multiple sclerosis.

The rearrangement joins TRBV5-1 to TRBJ2-1; no reliable D call. V lost 7 bases and J 5 bases, leaving 10 bases between the germline ends. The CDR3 is 12 amino acids. Germline lookup yields CDR1 SGHRS and CDR2 YFSETQ. CDR3 residues: CASGTGNNEQFF. For the CDR3, the DNA is TGCGCCAGCGGCACTGGAAACAATGAGCAGTTCTTC.

The gene calls are TRBV4-1 and TRBJ2-5; the match to TRBD2 covers 10 bases. The V gene end was trimmed by 4 bases and the J gene end by 4 bases; junction bases not matched to a gene: 6. This CDR3 is built from 15 residues. Germline V lookup: CDR1 MGHRA, CDR2 YSYEKL. The CDR3 spells CASSPSGRVGETQYF. The CDR3 coding sequence is TGCGCCAGCAGCCCAAGCGGGAGGGTCGGAGAGACCCAGTACTTC.

The CDR3 here is CSASIRTNYGYTF. The CDR3 region has the DNA TGCAGTGCTAGTATTAGGACTAACTATGGCTACACCTTC. This chain connects TRBV20-1 to TRBJ1-2; unclear D gene. The CDR3 consists of 13 residues. Germline assignment: CDR1 DFQATT and CDR2 SNEGSKA (reference sequence). The germline V and J ends were trimmed by 3 bases and 0 bases, with 8 bases remaining between them.

The chain joins TRBV20-1 to TRBJ2-6, with TRBD1 identical over 7 bases. The trim removed 4 bases at V and 0 bases at J, leaving 9 bases unmatched. Germline V CDR1 and CDR2: DFQATT, SNEGSKA (reference sequence). The CDR3 loop spans 17 amino acids. The CDR3 is CSATGPGQNSGANVLTF. The CDR3 DNA reads as TGCAGTGCTACGGGCCCGGGACAGAACTCTGGGGCCAACGTCCTGACTTTC.

The chain couples TRBV5-1 to TRBJ1-1, with D unclear. Between the trimmed V and J ends, which lost 0 bases and 6 bases, there was a span of 15 bases. The germline V gene encodes CDR1 SGHRS and CDR2 YFSETQ. The CDR3 contains 15 residues. CDR3 sequence reads: CASSLAEGGQAEAFF. Here the CDR3 DNA reads TGCGCCAGCAGCTTGGCCGAGGGAGGGCAAGCTGAAGCTTTCTTT. Full variable domain (outside the CDR3, taken from reference TRBV5-1 and TRBJ1-1): KAGVTQTPRYLIKTRGQQVTLSCSPISGHRSVSWYQQTPGQGLQFLFEYFSETQRNKGNFPGRFSGRQFSNSRSEMNVSTLELGDSALYLCASSLAEGGQAEAFFGQGTRLTVV.

This clonotype showed up just once. The rearrangement uses TRBV27 and TRBJ1-2; unclear D gene. Trimming pared 6 bases from V and 0 bases from J, leaving 11 bases between. Per germline, CDR1 MNHEY and CDR2 SMNVEV (reference sequence). This CDR3 spans 14 amino acids. CDR3 bases: TGTGCCAGCAGAGGGTCAGCTTCTAACTATGGCTACACCTTC. This gives the protein CASRGSASNYGYTF.

This clonotype was found a few times. V and J are TRBV7-3 and TRBJ2-1; D possibly corresponds to TRBD1 (6 bases). Between the trimmed V and J ends, which lost 3 bases and 5 bases, there was a span of 8 bases. In germline, CDR1 is SGHTA, CDR2 FQGTGA. The CDR3 covers 13 residues. This CDR3 reads CASSLDRNNEQFF. In nucleotides, the CDR3 is TGTGCCAGCAGCTTGGACAGAAACAATGAGCAGTTCTTC.

This clonotype was picked up one time. The chain is built from TRBV20-1 and TRBJ2-2; TRBD1 matches at 7 bases. The CDR3 runs to 14 residues. Unmatched junction bases numbered 4, after V lost 6 bases and J lost 0 bases. Germline V gives CDR1 DFQATT, CDR2 SNEGSKA (reference sequence). This CDR3 is CSADGTANTGELFF. For the CDR3, the DNA is TGCAGTGCGGATGGGACAGCGAACACCGGGGAGCTGTTTTTT.

The chain combines TRBV28 with TRBJ2-7; D tentatively reads TRBD1 or TRBD2 (5 bases each). Per germline, CDR1 MDHEN and CDR2 SYDVKM. V dropped 5 bases and J dropped 9 bases, with 20 bases sitting between them. The CDR3 is made up of 14 amino acids. CDR3 in DNA: TGTGCCAGCAGTGCCCAACAGGTCCCCCGGGGGCAGTACTTC. Its protein product is CASSAQQVPRGQYF.

This clonotype was detected only a few times. V and J are TRBV20-1 and TRBJ2-3, with 8 positions matching TRBD2. The ends lost 6 bases at V and 5 bases at J; junction bases unmatched: 7. CDR3 size: 13 residues. Germline CDR1 reads DFQATT; CDR2 reads SNEGSKA (reference sequence). The chain's CDR3 is CSATSLAGDTQYF. The DNA for the CDR3 is TGCAGTGCCACCTCGCTAGCGGGAGATACGCAGTATTTT.

The chain uses TRBV11-2 and TRBJ2-3; D not certain. Germline CDR1 is SGHAT and CDR2 is FQNNGV. This CDR3 comprises 11 residues. V lost 1 base and J 7 bases, leaving 3 bases between the germline ends. CDR3 nucleotides: TGTGCCAGCAGCTTAGGGTATACGCAGTATTTT. Encoded protein: CASSLGYTQYF.

The chain is built from TRBV23-1 and TRBJ2-1; D is unresolved. TRBV23-1 is known as an ORF, though its function is uncertain. V lost 8 bases and J 3 bases, leaving 5 bases between the germline ends. The CDR3 runs 11 residues. The CDR3 bases are TGCGCCAGCGGTGTCTACAATGAGCAGTTCTTC. Encoded protein: CASGVYNEQFF.

The CDR3 protein is CASSLSGGELFF. CDR3 DNA: TGTGCCAGCAGCCTCTCGGGCGGGGAGCTGTTTTTT. This chain uses TRBV7-9 with TRBJ2-2; D is undetermined. CDR1 is SEHNR, CDR2 FQNEAQ, per germline (reference sequence). The CDR3 is made up of 12 amino acids. Trimming took off 5 bases at V and 7 bases at J, with 8 bases between the two ends.

The V call is TRBV19, the J call TRBJ2-7; maybe TRBD1 (6 bases). CDR3 size: 15 residues. The germline V gene has CDR1 LNHDA and CDR2 SQIVND (reference sequence). V dropped 5 bases and J dropped 0 bases, with 14 bases sitting between them. The CDR3 nucleotides read TGTGCCAGTAGTCCATCAACAGGGAGCTCCTACGAGCAGTACTTC. Its protein is CASSPSTGSSYEQYF.

The V gene is TRBV18, the J gene TRBJ1-1; TRBD1 might be the D (6 bases). Germline CDR1 KGHSH, CDR2 LQKENI. The V gene lost 4 bases and the J gene lost 8 bases, with 20 bases spanning the gap. The CDR3 has 15 residues. CDR3 protein: CASSLQTPRQDEAFF. The CDR3 bases are TGTGCCAGCTCACTACAGACACCGAGACAGGACGAAGCTTTCTTT.

This rearrangement joins TRBV28 to TRBJ1-4, with no clear D. V shed 4 bases and J shed 7 bases, with 10 bases lying between them. The CDR3 loop spans 13 amino acids. Germline V gene sequence: CDR1 MDHEN, CDR2 SYDVKM. The CDR3 loop reads CASSSSRSEKLFF. In nucleotides, the CDR3 is TGTGCCAGCAGTTCGAGTCGGAGTGAAAAACTGTTTTTT.

V is TRBV2 and J is TRBJ2-2; D unclear. V lost 2 bases and J 3 bases, leaving 16 bases between the germline ends. The CDR3 totals 17 residues. Germline values: CDR1 SNHLY, CDR2 FYNNEI. CDR3 coding DNA: TGTGCCAGCAGTGAATCGCCAGACCGAAGATACACCGGGGAGCTGTTTTTT. Its translation is CASSESPDRRYTGELFF.

The genes are TRBV3-1 and TRBJ2-7, with D uncertain. CDR1 is LGHDT, CDR2 YNNKEL, per germline (reference sequence). The CDR3 has 14 residues. Trimming took off 0 bases at V and 0 bases at J, with 6 bases between the two ends. CDR3 DNA sequence: TGTGCCAGCAGCCAAGAAAAGTCCTCCTACGAGCAGTACTTC. Its translation: CASSQEKSSYEQYF.

V and J are TRBV28 and TRBJ1-5; D is possibly TRBD1 (5 bases). Germline CDR1 and CDR2: MDHEN and SYDVKM. V gave up 3 bases and J gave up 2 bases, with 11 bases separating them. The CDR3 covers 15 residues. The CDR3 nucleotides read TGTGCCAGCAGTTTCAGGGTTGATCGCAATCAGCCCCAGCATTTT. It codes for CASSFRVDRNQPQHF. The whole variable domain, remainder taken from reference TRBV28 and TRBJ1-5, is DVKVTQSSRYLVKRTGEKVFLECVQDMDHENMFWYRQDPGLGLRLIYFSYDVKMKEKGDIPEGYSVSREKKERFSLILESASTNQTSMYLCASSFRVDRNQPQHFGDGTRLSIL.

The chain carries TRBV23-1 and TRBJ1-5, with TRBD1 as a possible D gene (6 bases). TRBV23-1 is labeled an ORF, and its function is uncertain. The CDR3 loop spans 18 amino acids. V dropped 11 bases and J dropped 2 bases, with 28 bases sitting between them. The CDR3 DNA reads as TGCGCCCCGGTTTGGAACTTGAGGGGGTTTAGGGGCAATCAGCCCCAGCATTTT. Its translation is CAPVWNLRGFRGNQPQHF.

The rearrangement uses TRBV28 and TRBJ2-7, with unresolved D. This CDR3 is built from 13 residues. The germline V gene has CDR1 MDHEN and CDR2 SYDVKM. V lost 5 bases and J 3 bases, leaving 11 bases between the germline ends. The CDR3 bases are TGTGCCAGCAGTCCATCTTGGATCTACGAGCAGTACTTC. Protein: CASSPSWIYEQYF.